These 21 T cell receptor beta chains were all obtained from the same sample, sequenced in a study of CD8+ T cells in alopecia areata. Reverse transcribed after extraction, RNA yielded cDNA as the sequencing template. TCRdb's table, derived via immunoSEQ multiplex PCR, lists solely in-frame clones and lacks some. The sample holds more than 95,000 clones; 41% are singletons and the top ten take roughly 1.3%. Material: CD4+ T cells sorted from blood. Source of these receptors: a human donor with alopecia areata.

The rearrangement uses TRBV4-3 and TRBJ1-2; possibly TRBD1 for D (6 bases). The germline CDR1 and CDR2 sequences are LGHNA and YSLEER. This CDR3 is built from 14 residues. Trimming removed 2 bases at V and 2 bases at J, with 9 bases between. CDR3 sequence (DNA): TGCGCCAGCAGCCAATTAGGACAGAACTATGGCTACACCTTC. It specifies CASSQLGQNYGYTF.

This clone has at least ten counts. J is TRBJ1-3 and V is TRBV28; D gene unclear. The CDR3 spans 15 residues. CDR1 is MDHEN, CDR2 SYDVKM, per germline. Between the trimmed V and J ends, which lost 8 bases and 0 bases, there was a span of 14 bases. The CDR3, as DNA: TGTGCCAGCCGAATACGAGAAGTCTCTGGAAACACCATATATTTT. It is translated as CASRIREVSGNTIYF. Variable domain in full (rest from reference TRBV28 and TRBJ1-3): DVKVTQSSRYLVKRTGEKVFLECVQDMDHENMFWYRQDPGLGLRLIYFSYDVKMKEKGDIPEGYSVSREKKERFSLILESASTNQTSMYLCASRIREVSGNTIYFGEGSWLTVV.

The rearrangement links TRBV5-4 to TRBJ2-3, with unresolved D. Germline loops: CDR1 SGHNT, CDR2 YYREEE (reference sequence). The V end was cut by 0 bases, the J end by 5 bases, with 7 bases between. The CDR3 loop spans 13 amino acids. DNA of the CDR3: TGTGCCAGCAGCTTGGCTCCTCAAGATACGCAGTATTTT. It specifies CASSLAPQDTQYF.

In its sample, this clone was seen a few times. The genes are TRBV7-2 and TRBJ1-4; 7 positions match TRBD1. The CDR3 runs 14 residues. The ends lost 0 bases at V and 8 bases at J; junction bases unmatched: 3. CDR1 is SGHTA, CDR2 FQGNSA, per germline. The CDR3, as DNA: TGTGCCAGCAGCTTAGCAGGGGGCTGGGAAAAACTGTTTTTT. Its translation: CASSLAGGWEKLFF.

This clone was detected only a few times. The CDR3 sequence: CASSPQSTSGVYEQYF. In DNA form, the CDR3 reads TGTGCCAGCAGCCCTCAATCGACTAGCGGGGTATACGAGCAGTACTTC. This rearrangement joins TRBV7-2 to TRBJ2-7; TRBD2 aligns across 11 bases. The CDR3 is 16 amino acids. Germline assignment: CDR1 SGHTA and CDR2 FQGNSA. After removal of 5 bases from V and 4 bases from J, the junction contained 10 bases not matched to a gene. The full variable domain, in which reference TRBV7-2 and TRBJ2-7 provide the parts outside the CDR3, is GAGVSQSPSNKVTEKGKDVELRCDPISGHTALYWYRQSLGQGLEFLIYFQGNSAPDKSGLPSDRFSAERTGGSVSTLTIQRTQQEDSAVYLCASSPQSTSGVYEQYFGPGTRLTVT.

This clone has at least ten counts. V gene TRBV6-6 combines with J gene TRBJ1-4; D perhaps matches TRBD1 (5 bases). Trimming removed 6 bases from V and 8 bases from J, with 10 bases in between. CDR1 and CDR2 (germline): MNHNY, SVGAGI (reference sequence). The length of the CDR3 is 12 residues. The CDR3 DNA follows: TGTGCCAGCAGATTAGGGGAAGAAAAACTGTTTTTT. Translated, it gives CASRLGEEKLFF.

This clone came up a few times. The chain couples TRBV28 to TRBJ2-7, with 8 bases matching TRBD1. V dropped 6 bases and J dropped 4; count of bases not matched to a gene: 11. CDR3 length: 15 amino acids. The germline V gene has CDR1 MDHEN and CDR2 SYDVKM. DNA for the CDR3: TGTGCCAGCAGACGCCACGCAGGGGGCTTATACGAGCAGTACTTC. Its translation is CASRRHAGGLYEQYF.

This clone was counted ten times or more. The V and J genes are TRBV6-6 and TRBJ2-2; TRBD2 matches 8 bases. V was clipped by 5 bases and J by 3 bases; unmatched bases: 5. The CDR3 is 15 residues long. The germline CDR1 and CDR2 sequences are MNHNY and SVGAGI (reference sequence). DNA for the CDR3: TGTGCCAGCAGTGAGACTAGCGCCGACACCGGGGAGCTGTTTTTT. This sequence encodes CASSETSADTGELFF.

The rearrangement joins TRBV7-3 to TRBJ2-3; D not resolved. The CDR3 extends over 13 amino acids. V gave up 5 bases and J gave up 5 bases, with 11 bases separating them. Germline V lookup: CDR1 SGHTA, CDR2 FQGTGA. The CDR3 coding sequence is TGTGCCAGCAGCCCCGGGTCACAAGATACGCAGTATTTT. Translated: CASSPGSQDTQYF.

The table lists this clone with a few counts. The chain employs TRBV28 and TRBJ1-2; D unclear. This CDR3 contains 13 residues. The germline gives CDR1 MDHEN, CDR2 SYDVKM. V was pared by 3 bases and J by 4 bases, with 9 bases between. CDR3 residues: CASSFLGSYGYTF. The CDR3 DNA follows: TGTGCCAGCAGTTTTCTCGGCAGCTATGGCTACACCTTC.

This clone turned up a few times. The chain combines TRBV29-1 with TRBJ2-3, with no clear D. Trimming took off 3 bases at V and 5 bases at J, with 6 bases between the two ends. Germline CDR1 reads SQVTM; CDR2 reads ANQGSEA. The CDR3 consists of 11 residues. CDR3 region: CSVELGDTQYF. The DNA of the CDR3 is TGCAGCGTTGAGTTGGGAGATACGCAGTATTTT.

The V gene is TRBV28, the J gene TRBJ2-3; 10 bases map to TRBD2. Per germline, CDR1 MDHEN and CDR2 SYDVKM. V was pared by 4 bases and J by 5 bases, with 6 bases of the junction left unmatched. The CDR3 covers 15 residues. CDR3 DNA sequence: TGTGCCAGCAGTTCGACTAGCGGGCTCGGAGATACGCAGTATTTT. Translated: CASSSTSGLGDTQYF.

CDR3 coding DNA: TGTGCCAGCAGCTTGGCCGGGGGCCAAGAGACCCAGTACTTC. Amino acid sequence: CASSLAGGQETQYF. The chain links TRBV5-6 to TRBJ2-5; D may be TRBD2 (6 bases). Germline V CDR1 and CDR2: SGHDT, YYEEEE. The V gene lost 0 bases and the J gene lost 1 base, with 7 bases spanning the gap. The CDR3 contains 14 residues.

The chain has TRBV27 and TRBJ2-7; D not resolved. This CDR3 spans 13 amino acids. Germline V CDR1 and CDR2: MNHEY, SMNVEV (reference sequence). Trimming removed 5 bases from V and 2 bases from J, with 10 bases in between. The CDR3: CASSTGSPYEQYF. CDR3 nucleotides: TGTGCCAGCAGTACTGGAAGTCCCTACGAGCAGTACTTC.

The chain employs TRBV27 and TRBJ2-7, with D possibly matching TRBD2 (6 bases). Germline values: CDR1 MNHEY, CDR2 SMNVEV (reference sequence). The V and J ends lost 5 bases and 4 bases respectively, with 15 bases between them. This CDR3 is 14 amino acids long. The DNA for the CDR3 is TGTGCCAGCAGTGCTACCGAGGGGACTTACGAGCAGTACTTC. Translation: CASSATEGTYEQYF.

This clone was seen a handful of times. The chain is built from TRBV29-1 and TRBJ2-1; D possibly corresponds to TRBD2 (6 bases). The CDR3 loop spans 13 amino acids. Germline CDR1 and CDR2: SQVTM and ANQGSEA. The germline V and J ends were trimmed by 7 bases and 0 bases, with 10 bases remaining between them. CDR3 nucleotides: TGCAGCGGCCGGGGGAGCTCCTACAATGAGCAGTTCTTC. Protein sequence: CSGRGSSYNEQFF.

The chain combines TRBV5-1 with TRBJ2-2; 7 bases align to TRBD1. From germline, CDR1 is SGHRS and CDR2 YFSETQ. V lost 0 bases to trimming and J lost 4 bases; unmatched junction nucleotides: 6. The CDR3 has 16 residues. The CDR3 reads CASSLATGAGTGELFF. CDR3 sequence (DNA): TGCGCCAGCAGCTTGGCTACAGGGGCAGGCACCGGGGAGCTGTTTTTT.

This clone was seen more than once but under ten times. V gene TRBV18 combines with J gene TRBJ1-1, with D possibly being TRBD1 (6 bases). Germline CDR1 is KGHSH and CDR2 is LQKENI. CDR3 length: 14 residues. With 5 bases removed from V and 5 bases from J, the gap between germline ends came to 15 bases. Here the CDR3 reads CASSSERGGTEAFF. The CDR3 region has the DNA TGTGCCAGCTCATCCGAAAGGGGGGGGACTGAAGCTTTCTTT.

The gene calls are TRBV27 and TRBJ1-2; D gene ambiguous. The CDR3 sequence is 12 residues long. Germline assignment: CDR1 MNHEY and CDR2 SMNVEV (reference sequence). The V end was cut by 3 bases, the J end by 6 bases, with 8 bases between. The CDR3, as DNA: TGTGCCAGCAGTTTTGATAGGAATGGCTACACCTTC. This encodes CASSFDRNGYTF.

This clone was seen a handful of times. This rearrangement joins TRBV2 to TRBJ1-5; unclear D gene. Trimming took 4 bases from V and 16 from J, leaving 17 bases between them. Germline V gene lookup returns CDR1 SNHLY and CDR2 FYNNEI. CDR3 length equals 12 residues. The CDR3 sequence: CASSAIRDRVHF. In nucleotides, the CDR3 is TGTGCCAGCAGTGCAATCCGAGATCGGGTCCATTTT. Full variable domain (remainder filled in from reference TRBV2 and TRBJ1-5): EPEVTQTPSHQVTQMGQEVILRCVPISNHLYFYWYRQILGQKVEFLVSFYNNEISEKSEIFDDQFSVERPDGSNFTLKIRSTKLEDSAMYFCASSAIRDRVHFGDGTRLSIL.

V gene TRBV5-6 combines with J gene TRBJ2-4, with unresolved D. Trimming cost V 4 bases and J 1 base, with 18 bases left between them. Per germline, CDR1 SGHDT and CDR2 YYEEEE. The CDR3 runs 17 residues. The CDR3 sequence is CASSRLGRDGAKNIQYF. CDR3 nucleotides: TGTGCCAGCAGCCGTCTCGGTCGAGATGGGGCCAAAAACATTCAGTACTTC.